Presented here are 5 T cell receptor beta chains from one specimen sequenced in a study of blood T cell repertoires in COVID-19. Libraries were prepared by immunoSEQ multiplex PCR; TCRdb keeps only in-frame clonotypes and omits some of them. The data show 40,000 or so clones, 70% to 90% seen once. Sequenced material: peripheral blood. These receptors were taken from a human donor in a cohort sampled during active COVID-19.

CDR3 loop: CASSVGLAAYEQYF. The CDR3 nucleotides read TGTGCCAGCAGCGTAGGGCTAGCAGCCTACGAGCAGTACTTC. This sequence joins TRBV9 and TRBJ2-7; TRBD2 is a possible D gene (5 bases). The CDR3 sequence is 14 residues long. The V end lost 0 bases, the J end lost 2 bases, and 9 bases lay between the germline ends. The germline V gene encodes CDR1 SGDLS and CDR2 YYNGEE.

The chain carries TRBV7-2 and TRBJ2-2; 8 nucleotides agree with TRBD2. The CDR3 has 16 amino acids. The ends lost 5 bases at V and 3 bases at J; junction bases unmatched: 8. CDR1 is SGHTA, CDR2 FQGNSA, per germline. CDR3 sequence (DNA): TGTGCCAGCAGCCTGCAGGGCGGGGGGCACACCGGGGAGCTGTTTTTT. Its translation: CASSLQGGGHTGELFF.

The CDR3 coding sequence is TGTGCCAGCTCACCTGACAAGACCTCCTACGAGCAGTACTTC. The encoded protein is CASSPDKTSYEQYF. The V and J genes are TRBV18 and TRBJ2-7, with D unclear. With 3 bases removed from V and 0 bases from J, the gap between germline ends came to 9 bases. This CDR3 is built from 14 residues. Per the germline V gene, CDR1 is KGHSH and CDR2 is LQKENI.

The genes are TRBV5-1 and TRBJ2-3; 10 nucleotides line up with TRBD1. The CDR3 sequence is 14 residues long. V was pared by 0 bases and J by 8 bases, with 3 bases of the junction left unmatched. Germline lookup yields CDR1 SGHRS and CDR2 YFSETQ. CDR3 coding DNA: TGCGCCAGCAGCTTGGAGGGGACAGGGGCTACGCAGTATTTT. This gives the protein CASSLEGTGATQYF.

The V and J genes are TRBV19 and TRBJ1-4; TRBD1 agrees at 9 bases. The length of the CDR3 is 14 residues. Trimming at V came to 4 bases and at J to 8 bases, leaving 5 bases not matched to a gene. The V gene's germline CDR1 is LNHDA and CDR2 SQIVND (reference sequence). In DNA form, the CDR3 reads TGTGCCAGTAGTACCCGACAGGGGGGAGAAAAACTGTTTTTT. It translates to CASSTRQGGEKLFF.